The next 31 T cell receptor beta chains were all read from a single sample in a study of vaccination effects on CD4 cells after COVID-19. This table comes from immunoSEQ multiplex PCR, and its TCRdb copy is limited to in-frame clones, with some not included. The sample holds 50,000 to 70,000 clones, about two thirds seen once. Culture lasted approximately 10 days before CD4+ T cell isolation. These receptors are not linked to any known antigen. The sequences come from CD4+ T cells from PBMCs cultured without peptide, collected before COVID-19 vaccination. These receptors all come from a human donor who had a prior SARS-CoV-2 infection.

Only a few counts were recorded for this clone. The chain combines TRBV11-3 with TRBJ2-7; TRBD1 might be the D (6 bases). The V and J ends lost 3 bases and 0 bases respectively, with 9 bases between them. This CDR3 is built from 14 residues. CDR1 and CDR2 from the germline V gene are SGHNT and YENEEA. CDR3 in amino acids: CASSFTGSSYEQYF. The CDR3 region has the DNA TGTGCCAGCAGCTTCACAGGGAGCTCCTACGAGCAGTACTTC.

V is TRBV5-4 and J is TRBJ2-5, with D tentatively TRBD1 (5 bases). The CDR3 sequence is 13 residues long. Germline V gives CDR1 SGHNT, CDR2 YYREEE (reference sequence). The ends were cut back, 0 bases at V and 5 bases at J, with 8 bases in the middle. The CDR3 coding sequence is TGTGCCAGCAGCTTGGCGGCAGGGGAGACCCAGTACTTC. Protein: CASSLAAGETQYF.

This chain uses TRBV7-3 with TRBJ2-1, with D perhaps matching TRBD2 (6 bases). The CDR3 totals 13 residues. V shed 5 bases and J shed 4 bases, with 9 bases lying between them. Germline CDR1 SGHTA, CDR2 FQGTGA. The CDR3 DNA reads TGTGCCAGCAGCCTAGCGCGGTACAATGAGCAGTTCTTC. Protein sequence: CASSLARYNEQFF.

This chain uses TRBV11-3 with TRBJ1-2, with unresolved D. From germline, CDR1 is SGHNT and CDR2 YENEEA. CDR3 length: 12 amino acids. The germline V and J ends were trimmed by 5 bases and 8 bases, with 12 bases remaining between them. DNA for the CDR3: TGTGCCAGCAGCCTAGGGCGGGGAGGCTACACCTTC. Its protein product is CASSLGRGGYTF.

This chain joins TRBV20-1 and TRBJ1-1; unclear D gene. There are 11 residues in the CDR3. Trimming removed 1 base from V and 5 bases from J, with 5 bases in between. Germline CDR1 reads DFQATT; CDR2 reads SNEGSKA (reference sequence). In DNA, the CDR3 is TGCAGTGCTAGAGGGAGAACTGAAGCTTTCTTT. The encoded protein is CSARGRTEAFF.

This chain uses TRBV5-5 with TRBJ1-2; 7 bases align to TRBD1. The length of the CDR3 is 13 residues. Germline CDR1 is SGHKS and CDR2 is YYEKEE (reference sequence). With V trimmed by 5 bases and J by 3 bases, 4 bases remained unmatched. The CDR3 protein is CASRKTGDYGYTF. CDR3 bases: TGTGCCAGCAGAAAAACAGGGGACTATGGCTACACCTTC. Looking up the rest from reference TRBV5-5 and TRBJ1-2 gives the full variable domain: DAGVTQSPTHLIKTRGQQVTLRCSPISGHKSVSWYQQVLGQGPQFIFQYYEKEERGRGNFPDRFSARQFPNYSSELNVNALLLGDSALYLCASRKTGDYGYTFGSGTRLTVV.

The gene calls are TRBV5-1 and TRBJ1-1, with D tentatively TRBD1 (5 bases). The CDR3 is 14 amino acids. The germline gives CDR1 SGHRS, CDR2 YFSETQ. Trimming removed 1 base at V and 1 base at J, with 8 bases between. CDR3 in amino acids: CASSLLGTNTEAFF. The CDR3 DNA reads as TGCGCCAGCAGCTTGTTGGGGACGAACACTGAAGCTTTCTTT.

The chain joins TRBV2 to TRBJ1-6, with D perhaps TRBD1 (5 bases). The CDR3 covers 13 residues. V lost 3 bases, J lost 17 bases, and 17 bases lay in between. From germline, CDR1 is SNHLY and CDR2 FYNNEI. The CDR3 region has the DNA TGTGCCAGCAGTGACCCAGGGCCATCCCTTATCCACTTT. Amino acid sequence: CASSDPGPSLIHF. Complete variable domain (other parts from reference TRBV2 and TRBJ1-6): EPEVTQTPSHQVTQMGQEVILRCVPISNHLYFYWYRQILGQKVEFLVSFYNNEISEKSEIFDDQFSVERPDGSNFTLKIRSTKLEDSAMYFCASSDPGPSLIHFGNGTRLTVT.

This clone was counted at least ten times. This chain connects TRBV5-1 to TRBJ1-1; weak D call: TRBD1 (5 bases). The CDR3 runs 17 residues. V shed 0 bases and J shed 6 bases, with 21 bases lying between them. CDR1 is SGHRS and CDR2 is YFSETQ in the germline V gene. The CDR3 DNA reads as TGCGCCAGCAGCTTGGTAGCAGGTGCAGGGAGTAACCCTGAAGCTTTCTTT. This codes for CASSLVAGAGSNPEAFF.

The sample holds one count of this clone. The gene calls are TRBV4-2 and TRBJ2-3, with 7 positions matching TRBD2. Trimming cost V 3 bases and J 0 bases; bases outside gene matches: 6. This CDR3 is built from 16 residues. From germline, CDR1 is LGHNA and CDR2 YNFKEQ. Here the CDR3 DNA reads TGTGCCAGCAGCCATGCACTAGCGCCCAGCACAGATACGCAGTATTTT. It yields the protein CASSHALAPSTDTQYF.

The rearrangement links TRBV5-6 to TRBJ2-5; D is possibly TRBD1 or TRBD2 (6 bases each). Trimming took off 4 bases at V and 5 bases at J, with 15 bases between the two ends. This CDR3 has 14 amino acids. CDR1 and CDR2 (germline): SGHDT, YYEEEE. The CDR3 bases are TGTGCCAGCAGCAATTTAAGGGGGAGGGAGACCCAGTACTTC. This gives the protein CASSNLRGRETQYF.

There are a few counts of this clone. The chain is built from TRBV5-1 and TRBJ2-2, with D unclear. Looked up from germline, CDR1 is SGHRS and CDR2 is YFSETQ. Deletions cut 1 base from V and 3 bases from J, with 7 bases between. The length of the CDR3 is 14 residues. DNA for the CDR3: TGCGCCAGCAGCTTGCGAGGAGACACCGGGGAGCTGTTTTTT. Amino acids: CASSLRGDTGELFF. The entire variable domain, with the rest obtained from reference TRBV5-1 and TRBJ2-2, is as follows: KAGVTQTPRYLIKTRGQQVTLSCSPISGHRSVSWYQQTPGQGLQFLFEYFSETQRNKGNFPGRFSGRQFSNSRSEMNVSTLELGDSALYLCASSLRGDTGELFFGEGSRLTVL.

This chain links TRBV9 with TRBJ1-2, with no clear D. The V end was cut by 0 bases, the J end by 4 bases, with 19 bases between. CDR1 and CDR2 from the germline V gene are SGDLS and YYNGEE. The CDR3 is 17 amino acids. DNA of the CDR3: TGTGCCAGCAGCGTAGGTCCGCTCAGGTCCTATAGCTATGGCTACACCTTC. It is translated as CASSVGPLRSYSYGYTF.

The rearrangement uses TRBV4-1 and TRBJ2-2; 9 bases agree with TRBD1. The CDR3 extends over 18 amino acids. Germline V gene sequence: CDR1 MGHRA, CDR2 YSYEKL. With V trimmed by 1 base and J by 4 bases, 10 bases remained unmatched. Here the CDR3 reads CASSQVLQGALATGELFF. The CDR3 bases are TGCGCCAGCAGCCAAGTTCTACAGGGGGCTTTGGCCACCGGGGAGCTGTTTTTT.

The gene calls are TRBV25-1 and TRBJ2-1; perhaps D is TRBD1 or TRBD2 (5 bases each). Trimming stripped 2 bases from V and 4 bases from J, with 12 bases between. Per the germline V gene, CDR1 is MGHDK and CDR2 is SYGVNS. The CDR3 consists of 15 residues. The CDR3 is CASSEVPGAYNEQFF. CDR3 coding DNA: TGTGCCAGCAGTGAAGTCCCCGGGGCGTACAATGAGCAGTTCTTC.

The chain combines TRBV6-6 with TRBJ2-3; D unresolved. Germline lookup yields CDR1 MNHNY and CDR2 SVGAGI (reference sequence). The length of the CDR3 is 11 residues. V lost 6 bases and J 5 bases, leaving 6 bases between the germline ends. DNA for the CDR3: TGTGCCAGCAGGTTTGAAGATACGCAGTATTTT. Translated, it gives CASRFEDTQYF.

This clone has more than one count but fewer than ten. This CDR3 reads CAWSVGGGANIQYF. Written as DNA, the CDR3 is TGTGCCTGGAGTGTAGGTGGGGGGGCGAACATTCAGTACTTC. The rearrangement links TRBV30 to TRBJ2-4, with D possibly matching TRBD2 (7 bases). The CDR3 contains 14 residues. The germline V gene has CDR1 GTSNPN and CDR2 SVGIG (reference sequence). Trimming stripped 0 bases from V and 7 bases from J, with 13 bases between. Full variable domain (rest looked up from reference TRBV30 and TRBJ2-4): SQTIHQWPATLVQPVGSPLSLECTVEGTSNPNLYWYRQAAGRGLQLLFYSVGIGQISSEVPQNLSASRPQDRQFILSSKKLLLSDSGFYLCAWSVGGGANIQYFGAGTRLSVL.

This chain uses TRBV20-1 with TRBJ2-7, with D possibly matching TRBD2 (5 bases). The V gene lost 3 bases and the J gene lost 4 bases, with 7 bases spanning the gap. Germline V gene sequence: CDR1 DFQATT, CDR2 SNEGSKA (reference sequence). The CDR3 is 11 amino acids. The CDR3 spells CSASRGYEQYF. CDR3 bases: TGCAGTGCTAGCCGGGGATACGAGCAGTACTTC.

The chain couples TRBV5-6 to TRBJ1-3; a weak D match, TRBD1 (6 bases). CDR3 length: 14 amino acids. V was clipped by 4 bases and J by 8 bases, with 16 bases between them. Looked up from germline, CDR1 is SGHDT and CDR2 is YYEEEE. The CDR3 here is CASSNRQVGDTIYF. In DNA form, the CDR3 reads TGTGCCAGCAGCAATAGACAGGTTGGGGACACCATATATTTT.

The rearrangement links TRBV30 to TRBJ1-5; 8 positions agree with TRBD1. The junction had 10 bases not matched to a gene; V was cut back by 5 bases and J by 4 bases. Germline CDR1 reads GTSNPN; CDR2 reads SVGIG (reference sequence). This CDR3 spans 15 amino acids. For the CDR3, the DNA is TGTGCCTGGGCAAGAGAAGGGACAGGAAATCAGCCCCAGCATTTT. Translation gives CAWAREGTGNQPQHF.

The chain uses TRBV9 and TRBJ1-1, with D tentatively TRBD1 (6 bases). V was trimmed by 3 bases and J by 0 bases, leaving 9 bases between them. The CDR3 spans 14 residues. Germline V lookup: CDR1 SGDLS, CDR2 YYNGEE. The CDR3: CASSDGQLNTEAFF. In DNA form, the CDR3 reads TGTGCCAGCAGCGACGGACAGCTGAACACTGAAGCTTTCTTT.

V gene TRBV5-1 combines with J gene TRBJ2-1; 7 bases are shared with TRBD1. The CDR3 is 17 amino acids. CDR1 and CDR2 from the germline V gene are SGHRS and YFSETQ. The V gene end was trimmed by 5 bases and the J gene end by 4 bases; junction bases not matched to a gene: 15. Here the CDR3 DNA reads TGCGCCAGCAGACCTCGACAGGGACCATCGTTTTACAATGAGCAGTTCTTC. It translates to CASRPRQGPSFYNEQFF.

This chain uses TRBV27 with TRBJ2-7, with D perhaps assigned TRBD1 or TRBD2 (6 bases each). Trimming cost V 1 base and J 5 bases, with 15 bases left between them. In germline, CDR1 is MNHEY, CDR2 SMNVEV (reference sequence). This CDR3 has 15 amino acids. This CDR3 reads CASSLYGIGGHEQYF. The CDR3 region has the DNA TGTGCCAGCAGTTTATATGGGATCGGGGGCCACGAGCAGTACTTC.

CDR3 loop: CASSSLRVPSGNEQFF. CDR3 in DNA: TGTGCCAGCAGTTCCCTTAGAGTACCCTCGGGGAATGAGCAGTTCTTC. J is TRBJ2-1 and V is TRBV27, with a weak D call TRBD2 (5 bases). Germline lookup yields CDR1 MNHEY and CDR2 SMNVEV (reference sequence). This CDR3 spans 16 amino acids. Between the trimmed V and J ends, which lost 4 bases and 7 bases, there was a span of 20 bases.

The CDR3 bases are TGTGCCAGCAGCTCAGGGGGGTGGAAGAGCTCCTACGAGCAGTACTTC. This gives the protein CASSSGGWKSSYEQYF. The chain joins TRBV7-9 to TRBJ2-7; tentatively, D is TRBD1 (7 bases). Germline V gene data show CDR1 as SEHNR and CDR2 as FQNEAQ (reference sequence). There are 16 residues in the CDR3. Trimming took off 4 bases at V and 0 bases at J, with 16 bases between the two ends.

To note about this clone: The same CDR3 arises from other DNA sequences in this sample as well. The genes are TRBV7-9 and TRBJ2-1; 10 bases agree with TRBD2. Germline lookup yields CDR1 SEHNR and CDR2 FQNEAQ (reference sequence). V was clipped by 0 bases and J by 2 bases; unmatched bases: 1. The CDR3 totals 16 residues. The CDR3 protein is CASSLALAGTYNEQFF. Written as DNA, the CDR3 is TGTGCCAGCAGCTTAGCACTAGCGGGGACCTACAATGAGCAGTTCTTC.

This clone was seen a single time. The CDR3 region has the DNA TGTGCCAGCAGCTCCCTTCCCGGGACTAGCTGGGAGCTGTTTTTT. As protein: CASSSLPGTSWELFF. J is TRBJ2-2 and V is TRBV9; 9 bases fit TRBD2. The CDR3 consists of 15 residues. CDR1 is SGDLS and CDR2 is YYNGEE in the germline V gene. J was trimmed by 9 bases and V by 4 bases; bases with no gene match: 10.

This clone was recorded once. This rearrangement joins TRBV15 to TRBJ1-5; D remains unclear. Germline V CDR1 and CDR2: LNHNV, YYDKDF (reference sequence). Trimming cost V 7 bases and J 3 bases, with 16 bases left between them. This CDR3 contains 15 residues. This CDR3 is CATNSYRALNQPQHF. DNA of the CDR3: TGTGCCACCAACTCGTACCGGGCCCTCAATCAGCCCCAGCATTTT.

The rearrangement uses TRBV6-2 or TRBV6-3 and TRBJ2-7; the D is unclear. V lost 3 bases and J lost 0, with 6 bases in between. CDR3 length: 13 amino acids. CDR1 is MNHEY, CDR2 SVGEGT, per germline. The CDR3 reads CASSYTGSYEQYF. CDR3 DNA: TGTGCCAGCAGTTATACGGGCTCCTACGAGCAGTACTTC.

Only a few counts were recorded for this clone. The rearrangement links TRBV6-1 to TRBJ2-2; D not resolved. The CDR3 extends over 16 amino acids. V lost 1 base to trimming and J lost 0 bases, with 9 bases between them. CDR1 MNHNS and CDR2 SASEGT come from the germline V gene. CDR3 region: CASSEDSKSNTGELFF. The CDR3 nucleotides read TGTGCCAGCAGTGAAGATTCCAAATCGAACACCGGGGAGCTGTTTTTT.

The rearrangement links TRBV6-2 or TRBV6-3 to TRBJ1-1; D is unclear. CDR1 is MNHEY, CDR2 SVGEGT, per germline. CDR3 length: 14 residues. V lost 3 bases and J 0 bases, leaving 8 bases between the germline ends. CDR3 nucleotides: TGTGCCAGCAGTTATGTCGGGGTGAACACTGAAGCTTTCTTT. It specifies CASSYVGVNTEAFF.